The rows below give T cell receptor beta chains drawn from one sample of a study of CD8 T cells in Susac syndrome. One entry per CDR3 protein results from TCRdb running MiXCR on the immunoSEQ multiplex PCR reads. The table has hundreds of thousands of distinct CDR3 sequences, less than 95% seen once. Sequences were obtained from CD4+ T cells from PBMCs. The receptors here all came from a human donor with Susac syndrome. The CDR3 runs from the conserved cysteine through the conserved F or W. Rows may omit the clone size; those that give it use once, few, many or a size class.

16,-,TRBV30,CAWKGPDNNSGNTIYF
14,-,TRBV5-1,CASSLVRGEETQYF
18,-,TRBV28,CASSRRLAGGTIFYEQYF
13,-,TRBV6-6,CASTDRGNGEAFF
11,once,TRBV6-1,CASSRINEQFF
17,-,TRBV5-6,CASSGGHWFSGANVLTF
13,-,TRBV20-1,CSAYREANYGYTF
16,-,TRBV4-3,CASSRLTGGSDSPLHF
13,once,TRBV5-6,CASSWTVNEKLFF
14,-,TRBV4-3,CASSQDINQNIQYF
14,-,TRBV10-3,CAISDWEDNSPLHF
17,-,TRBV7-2,CASIPGEAGGLSYEQYF
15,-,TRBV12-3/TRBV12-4,CASSLTGTGESEQYF
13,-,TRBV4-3,CASSQDRGGPQHF
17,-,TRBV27,CASSLSPPAFRNTEAFF
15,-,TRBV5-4,CASSLSGGSGNTIYF
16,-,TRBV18,CASSLTTGGGNSPLHF
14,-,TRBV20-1,CSAATGGWNSPLHF
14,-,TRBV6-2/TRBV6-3,CASRGVYSNQPQHF
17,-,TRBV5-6,CASSYEPNGGMDTEAFF
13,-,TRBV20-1,CSASRTGPGELFF
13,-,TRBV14,CASSLESPDTQYF
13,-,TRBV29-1,CSARTGNTGELFF
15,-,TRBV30,CAWSVGSGVYNEQFF
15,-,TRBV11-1,CASSLLAGEYNEQFF
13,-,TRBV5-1,CASSKTGSDEQYF
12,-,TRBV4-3,CASSHGQGAAFF
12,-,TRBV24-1,CATSDWGYEQYF
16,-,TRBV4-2,CASSRDSRSYNSPLHF
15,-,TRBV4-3,CASSQDTQVGYGYTF
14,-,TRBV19,CASSKDRLAGAWDF
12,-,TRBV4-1,CASSQEEGEAFF
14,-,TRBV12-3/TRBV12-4,CASSWGRGGYEQYF
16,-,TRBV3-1,CASSLPGLAGIHEQYF
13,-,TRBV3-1,CASSQKGNSPLHF
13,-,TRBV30,CAWSPDSGNTIYF
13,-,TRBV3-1,CASSPWGADTQYF
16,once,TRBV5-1,CATKRGPGTNNSPLHF
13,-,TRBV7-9,CASSLGVNYGYTF
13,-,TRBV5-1,CASSTGDRDEQYF
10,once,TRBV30,CAWGTGEAFF